The 11 T cell receptor beta chains below come from one sample, sequenced in a study of CD8 T cells in Susac syndrome. Random hexamers were used to reverse transcribe the RNA input (about 0.45 to 1 ug). TCRdb fed the immunoSEQ multiplex PCR reads into MiXCR, producing one record per CDR3 protein. The repertoire holds more than 200,000 distinct CDR3 sequences, with about 94% as singletons. Sample: CD4+ T cells from PBMCs. These receptor sequences come from a human donor with multiple sclerosis.

The rearrangement links TRBV6-1 to TRBJ2-3, with a tentative D call TRBD2 (6 bases). This CDR3 is 16 amino acids long. CDR1 and CDR2 (germline): MNHNS, SASEGT. The V gene lost 0 bases and the J gene lost 4 bases, with 14 bases spanning the gap. Here the CDR3 reads CASSEAGGSVADTQYF. DNA for the CDR3: TGTGCCAGCAGTGAAGCGGGGGGATCCGTTGCAGATACGCAGTATTTT.

The rearrangement joins TRBV20-1 to TRBJ2-6, with D uncertain. Looked up from germline, CDR1 is DFQATT and CDR2 is SNEGSKA (reference sequence). V was cut by 0 bases and J by 10 bases, with 16 bases left in between. This CDR3 is 15 amino acids long. DNA of the CDR3: TGCAGTGCTAGAGATGAGGCACGTCTGTGGAACGTCCTGACTTTC. Its protein is CSARDEARLWNVLTF.

This clonotype came up once. V usage is TRBV20-1 and J usage is TRBJ2-1; 8 bases agree with TRBD2. The CDR3 loop spans 14 amino acids. V was clipped by 6 bases and J by 2 bases; unmatched bases: 6. Per germline, CDR1 DFQATT and CDR2 SNEGSKA (reference sequence). DNA of the CDR3: TGCAGTGCCCCGGAGCGGGAGCCCTACAATGAGCAGTTCTTC. This encodes CSAPEREPYNEQFF.

The V call is TRBV9, the J call TRBJ2-1; either TRBD1 or TRBD2 may supply D (7 bases each). The germline gives CDR1 SGDLS, CDR2 YYNGEE. The V end was cut by 4 bases, the J end by 2 bases, with 16 bases between. The CDR3 extends over 16 amino acids. For the CDR3, the DNA is TGTGCCAGCAGCCCAGATCCAGGGGGGGCCTACAATGAGCAGTTCTTC. Amino acids: CASSPDPGGAYNEQFF.

This chain uses TRBV20-1 with TRBJ2-3; the D is unclear. The CDR3 runs 18 residues. Germline V CDR1 and CDR2: DFQATT, SNEGSKA (reference sequence). V was shortened by 2 bases and J by 1 base, with 22 bases between the two germline ends. The CDR3 loop is CSARSVFLPSAGTDTQYF. The CDR3 nucleotides read TGCAGTGCTAGATCGGTCTTCCTTCCTTCTGCCGGCACAGATACGCAGTATTTT.

The chain is built from TRBV20-1 and TRBJ2-5; tentatively, D is TRBD1 or TRBD2 (5 bases each). Germline lookup yields CDR1 DFQATT and CDR2 SNEGSKA (reference sequence). The CDR3 is 13 residues long. Trimming stripped 8 bases from V and 9 bases from J, with 22 bases between. CDR3 region: CSRQYRAAGAQYF. CDR3 nucleotides: TGCAGTAGACAGTACCGTGCGGCCGGGGCCCAGTACTTC.

The chain recombines TRBV14 with TRBJ1-5; D may be TRBD1 (5 bases). Trimming removed 4 bases from V and 4 bases from J, with 17 bases in between. The length of the CDR3 is 16 residues. Germline CDR1 reads SGHDN; CDR2 reads FVKESK. For the CDR3, the DNA is TGTGCCAGCAGCCCCGGGGGAGGGAGTGTGAATCAGCCCCAGCATTTT. Translation gives CASSPGGGSVNQPQHF.

The genes are TRBV2 and TRBJ2-1; D remains ambiguous. This CDR3 spans 11 amino acids. Germline V CDR1 and CDR2: SNHLY, FYNNEI. V dropped 5 bases and J dropped 9 bases, with 8 bases sitting between them. The CDR3 loop is CASSKGPEQFF. CDR3 bases: TGTGCCAGCAGTAAGGGCCCTGAGCAGTTCTTC. Variable domain in full (rest from reference TRBV2 and TRBJ2-1): EPEVTQTPSHQVTQMGQEVILRCVPISNHLYFYWYRQILGQKVEFLVSFYNNEISEKSEIFDDQFSVERPDGSNFTLKIRSTKLEDSAMYFCASSKGPEQFFGPGTRLTVL.

This rearrangement joins TRBV10-3 to TRBJ1-4; D is possibly TRBD1 (5 bases). This CDR3 is 14 amino acids long. With 10 bases removed from V and 0 bases from J, the gap between germline ends came to 12 bases. CDR1 is ENHRY and CDR2 is SYGVKD in the germline V gene. CDR3 DNA: TGTGCCACCAGCTCCAGGGCAACTAATGAAAAACTGTTTTTT. Protein product: CATSSRATNEKLFF.

The chain carries TRBV6-5 and TRBJ2-7; D unresolved. Trimming shortened V by 6 bases and J by 4 bases, and 10 bases separated the two germline ends. The CDR3 length is 12 residues. Germline loops: CDR1 MNHEY, CDR2 SVGAGI. In nucleotides, the CDR3 is TGTGCCAGCAGCATAAAGGGTTACGAGCAGTACTTC. It encodes CASSIKGYEQYF.

The chain employs TRBV10-3 and TRBJ1-2, with TRBD1 matching 12 bases. Germline V gene data show CDR1 as ENHRY and CDR2 as SYGVKD. V gave up 6 bases and J gave up 7 bases; unmatched junction bases: 6. The CDR3 is 14 residues long. Here the CDR3 DNA reads TGTGCCATCAGATCGGGACAGGGGGCCAGTGGCTACACCTTC. This translates into CAIRSGQGASGYTF.